The 5 T cell receptor beta chains given below trace back to one sample, sequenced in a study of shared clonotypes between healthy human individuals. Sequencing used immunoSEQ multiplex PCR; TCRdb keeps in-frame clones, though not all of them. The data show 1.6 million or so clones, around 95% seen once. The sequenced material came from naive CD4+ T cells sorted from blood. Subset meaning: CD45RA+ positively selected. Receptors were obtained from a young man in good health.

This rearrangement joins TRBV11-2 to TRBJ2-7, with D unclear. The CDR3 totals 13 residues. Germline CDR1 and CDR2: SGHAT and FQNNGV. Between the trimmed V and J ends, which lost 1 base and 2 bases, there was a span of 6 bases. Here the CDR3 DNA reads TGTGCCAGCAGCTTAGTCCGGACCTACGAGCAGTACTTC. Protein: CASSLVRTYEQYF.

The gene calls are TRBV18 and TRBJ2-1; 10 bases map to TRBD1. This CDR3 is 15 amino acids long. Germline CDR1 reads KGHSH; CDR2 reads LQKENI. After removal of 3 bases from V and 7 bases from J, the junction contained 6 bases not matched to a gene. CDR3 bases: TGTGCCAGCTCACCGCCGGGACAGGGGTTGAATGAGCAGTTCTTC. Its translation: CASSPPGQGLNEQFF. Looking up the rest from reference TRBV18 and TRBJ2-1 gives the full variable domain: NAGVMQNPRHLVRRRGQEARLRCSPMKGHSHVYWYRQLPEEGLKFMVYLQKENIIDESGMPKERFSAEFPKEGPSILRIQQVVRGDSAAYFCASSPPGQGLNEQFFGPGTRLTVL.

The chain carries TRBV30 and TRBJ1-2, with D unclear. This CDR3 has 16 residues. V was cut by 2 bases and J by 7 bases, with 23 bases left in between. Germline lookup yields CDR1 GTSNPN and CDR2 SVGIG (reference sequence). The CDR3 coding sequence is TGTGCCTGGAGTCGGTCCGGAGGCGGATTCGTTGGTGGCTACACCTTC. The encoded protein is CAWSRSGGGFVGGYTF.

J is TRBJ2-3 and V is TRBV11-2; D possibly corresponds to TRBD2 (7 bases). The CDR3 loop spans 16 amino acids. Germline CDR1 reads SGHAT; CDR2 reads FQNNGV. V was cut by 5 bases and J by 2 bases, with 17 bases left in between. CDR3 loop: CASSPIGGQYTDTQYF. The CDR3 coding sequence is TGTGCCAGCAGCCCCATCGGGGGGCAGTACACAGATACGCAGTATTTT. The full variable domain, in which reference TRBV11-2 and TRBJ2-3 provide the parts outside the CDR3, is EAGVAQSPRYKIIEKRQSVAFWCNPISGHATLYWYQQILGQGPKLLIQFQNNGVVDDSQLPKDRFSAERLKGVDSTLKIQPAKLEDSAVYLCASSPIGGQYTDTQYFGPGTRLTVL.

V usage is TRBV28 and J usage is TRBJ2-7, with D tentatively TRBD2 (5 bases). There are 14 residues in the CDR3. The germline CDR1 and CDR2 sequences are MDHEN and SYDVKM. V was shortened by 5 bases and J by 0 bases, with 11 bases between the two germline ends. This CDR3 is CASSPPGFSYEQYF. The CDR3 DNA follows: TGTGCCAGCAGTCCCCCGGGGTTCTCCTACGAGCAGTACTTC.